This T cell receptor (beta chain) was identified in a study of blood T cells in healthy people across ages. Regarding the study as a whole: Diversity estimates drawn from one million T cells were deemed underestimates. Unknown donor CMV status possibly confounded expanded clonotype changes. Higher diversity and more naive CD4+ cells were features of long-lived donors, compared to aged donors.

Sample-barcoded 5' priming and a J-beta primer mix drove a second PCR of about 6 to 12 cycles. MiXCR was run by TCRdb on the 5' RACE reads, yielding one entry per CDR3 protein. The sample contains roughly 700,000 distinct CDR3 sequences, roughly 30% of which appear only once. Germline lookup yields CDR1 SQVTM and CDR2 ANQGSEA. The CDR3 loop spans 14 amino acids. Trimming stripped 3 bases from V and 5 bases from J, with 16 bases between. This clonotype occurred many times. No antigen is known for it. The rearrangement joins TRBV29-1 to TRBJ2-5; perhaps TRBD1 as D (7 bases). The TCR originated in a woman of 80 years or more in good health. The sample comprised blood. For the CDR3, the DNA is TGCAGCGTTGATTCCCAGGGGGGAAGGGAGACCCAGTACTTC. This translates into CSVDSQGGRETQYF.